This passage covers 25 T cell receptor beta chains from one sample sequenced in a study of blood T cell repertoires in COVID-19 (TCRdb year 2020). Library prep was done by the immunoSEQ multiplex PCR assay. As stored in TCRdb, this immuneACCESS dataset retains in-frame rearrangements with V and J assigned. A fraction of the clones does not appear; measured against another copy, unresolved V genes explain less than half of the discrepancy, and the remainder lacks a known reason. Across this sample there are about 350,000 clones, with about 90% seen only once. More than 3% of the sample lies in the top ten. Sequenced: peripheral blood. Receptors were obtained from a woman aged 18-29 years who had recovered from COVID-19.

CDR3 region: CASSFGTGTNTGELFF. CDR3 bases: TGCGCCAGCAGCTTCGGGACAGGGACCAACACCGGGGAGCTGTTTTTT. J is TRBJ2-2 and V is TRBV5-1; TRBD1 aligns across 9 bases. The CDR3 covers 16 residues. The germline gives CDR1 SGHRS, CDR2 YFSETQ. The V and J ends lost 2 bases and 2 bases, in that order; junction bases with no gene match: 4.

The gene calls are TRBV28 and TRBJ1-4; D unresolved. Germline V CDR1 and CDR2: MDHEN, SYDVKM. This CDR3 spans 13 amino acids. Between the trimmed V and J ends, which lost 7 bases and 8 bases, there was a span of 14 bases. CDR3: CASMREVNEKLFF. Here the CDR3 DNA reads TGTGCCAGCATGAGGGAGGTCAACGAAAAACTGTTTTTT.

The CDR3 region is CASSQARGSTDTQYF. In DNA, the CDR3 is TGCGCCAGCAGCCAAGCCCGCGGTAGCACAGATACGCAGTATTTT. The V gene is TRBV4-3, the J gene TRBJ2-3; D is uncertain. V dropped 1 base and J dropped 0 bases, with 8 bases sitting between them. The CDR3 consists of 15 residues. Per the germline V gene, CDR1 is LGHNA and CDR2 is YSLEER.

This clone was seen once. This rearrangement joins TRBV6-1 to TRBJ1-2; D is undetermined. Germline assignment: CDR1 MNHNS and CDR2 SASEGT. The CDR3 totals 15 residues. Trimming stripped 1 base from V and 0 bases from J, with 9 bases between. CDR3 bases: TGTGCCAGCAGTGAAGATGGCAGATCTAACTATGGCTACACCTTC. Translating it yields CASSEDGRSNYGYTF.

The chain recombines TRBV6-6 with TRBJ2-7; 10 bases line up with TRBD2. V trimming: 0 bases; J trimming: 6 bases; junction bases outside the gene matches: 8. Germline lookup yields CDR1 MNHNY and CDR2 SVGAGI (reference sequence). This CDR3 is built from 16 residues. CDR3 nucleotides: TGTGCCAGCAGTTACTCGACTCTAGCGGGAGAAGGCGAGCAGTACGTC. Its translation is CASSYSTLAGEGEQYV.

The chain has TRBV29-1 and TRBJ2-2, with 10 bases matching TRBD2. This CDR3 is 13 amino acids long. Germline CDR1 and CDR2: SQVTM and ANQGSEA. The CDR3 nucleotides are TGCAGTGCGGGACTAGCGACTCTCGGGGAGCTGTTTTTT. Its translation is CSAGLATLGELFF.

This sequence joins TRBV24-1 and TRBJ1-1, with D maybe TRBD1 (6 bases). The V and J ends lost 5 bases and 4 bases respectively, with 19 bases between them. This CDR3 contains 16 residues. Germline V gene lookup returns CDR1 KGHDR and CDR2 SFDVKD. Here the CDR3 DNA reads TGTGCCACCAGTGCTACATCAGCAGGGGACCGCACTGAAGCTTTCTTT. Protein sequence: CATSATSAGDRTEAFF.

This clone was recorded only once. CDR3 region: CASRLAPGTGAEQYV. DNA for the CDR3: TGTGCAAGTCGCTTAGCCCCCGGGACAGGGGCCGAGCAGTACGTC. The chain couples TRBV12-2 to TRBJ2-7; the table's TRBD1 call for D was not verified on the DNA. TRBV12-2 is tagged as a pseudogene. The CDR3 contains 15 residues.

The chain has TRBV7-2 and TRBJ2-1, with TRBD1 identical over 10 bases. CDR3 length: 14 residues. In germline, CDR1 is SGHTA, CDR2 FQGNSA. V lost 4 bases and J lost 10; bases outside the gene matches: 7. Here the CDR3 reads CASSSLGQGLEQFF. CDR3 sequence (DNA): TGTGCCAGCAGCTCATTGGGACAGGGGCTAGAGCAGTTCTTC.

The chain joins TRBV5-1 to TRBJ2-1, with 8 bases matching TRBD2. With 4 bases clipped from V and 6 bases from J, the junction kept 6 bases outside the gene matches. CDR1 is SGHRS and CDR2 is YFSETQ in the germline V gene. The CDR3 has 14 residues. CDR3 sequence (DNA): TGCGCCAGCAGCCCCAGGGGACTAGTCAATGAGCAGTTCTTC. It specifies CASSPRGLVNEQFF.

The V gene is TRBV12-3 or TRBV12-4, the J gene TRBJ2-1, with unresolved D. The CDR3 runs to 12 residues. V was cut by 3 bases and J by 10 bases, with 10 bases left in between. CDR3 nucleotide sequence: TGTGCCAGCAGTTTGTTTATAGCCGAGCAGTTCTTC. Protein: CASSLFIAEQFF.

The rearrangement joins TRBV11-3 to TRBJ2-2, with no clear D. V lost 4 bases to trimming and J lost 3 bases, with 3 bases between them. Germline V lookup: CDR1 SGHNT, CDR2 YENEEA. The CDR3 totals 12 residues. CDR3 in DNA: TGTGCCAGCAGCTCCGACACCGGGGAGCTGTTTTTT. Encoded protein: CASSSDTGELFF.

For this clone: One end of the junction fails to match germline, which may point to a read error. This sample includes further DNA sequences coding for the same CDR3. The chain uses TRBV20-1 and TRBJ2-5, with a weak D call TRBD1 (6 bases). The CDR3 spans 11 residues. Germline V gives CDR1 DFQATT, CDR2 SNEGSKA (reference sequence). In DNA, the CDR3 is TGCAGCGCTAACAGGGAAGAGACCCAGTACTTC. Amino acids: CSANREETQYF.

The chain couples TRBV29-1 to TRBJ2-3; 7 nucleotides align to TRBD1. Germline V CDR1 and CDR2: SQVTM, ANQGSEA. The CDR3 consists of 14 residues. The ends lost 7 bases at V and 0 bases at J; junction bases unmatched: 7. The CDR3 here is CSGWDRPSTDTQYF. In nucleotides, the CDR3 is TGCAGCGGGTGGGACAGACCCAGCACAGATACGCAGTATTTT.

A single count supports this clone. CDR3 amino acids: CASSFDSYNSPLHF. In nucleotides, the CDR3 is TGTGCCAGCAGTTTTGACAGCTATAATTCACCCCTCCACTTT. The chain employs TRBV27 and TRBJ1-6, with D possibly TRBD1 on 5 matching bases. The CDR3 is 14 residues long. The germline CDR1 and CDR2 sequences are MNHEY and SMNVEV (reference sequence). V lost 3 bases, J lost 3 bases, and 6 bases lay in between.

This chain uses TRBV6-2 or TRBV6-3 with TRBJ1-2; TRBD1 matches at 9 bases. With 6 bases clipped from V and 1 base from J, the junction kept 9 bases outside the gene matches. Germline CDR1 is MNHEY and CDR2 is SVGEGT. The CDR3 has 16 residues. The CDR3 DNA reads TGTGCCAGCAGCATTCCCGGGACAGGGATTAACTATGGCTACACCTTC. It is translated as CASSIPGTGINYGYTF.

The chain recombines TRBV5-1 with TRBJ2-3, with 7 nucleotides matching TRBD1. The germline CDR1 and CDR2 sequences are SGHRS and YFSETQ. This CDR3 region has 13 residues. V shed 8 bases and J 4 bases; nucleotides not matched to a gene: 7. CDR3 loop: CASAGTDADTQYF. DNA of the CDR3: TGCGCCAGTGCCGGGACAGACGCAGATACGCAGTATTTT.

V is TRBV28 and J is TRBJ2-4; 10 nucleotides line up with TRBD2. V shed 4 bases, J shed 8 bases, and the junction held 20 bases outside the gene matches. Germline CDR1 reads MDHEN; CDR2 reads SYDVKM. The length of the CDR3 is 19 residues. CDR3 protein: CASSSPDRSEREGLDIQYF. DNA for the CDR3: TGTGCCAGCAGTTCCCCGGACAGGAGCGAGCGGGAGGGCCTGGACATTCAGTACTTC.

This clone was found a few times. The J gene is TRBJ2-3, the V gene TRBV6-1; 10 nucleotides line up with TRBD1. This CDR3 comprises 14 residues. With V trimmed by 1 base and J by 5 bases, 0 bases remained unmatched. Germline lookup yields CDR1 MNHNS and CDR2 SASEGT. The CDR3 reads CASSEGTGGDTQYF. CDR3 in DNA: TGTGCCAGCAGTGAAGGGACAGGGGGAGATACGCAGTATTTT.

This clone has a single count. The chain combines TRBV12-2 with TRBJ2-7; no check of the table's D call, TRBD2, against the DNA was made. TRBV12-2 is tagged as a pseudogene. CDR3 length: 16 amino acids. CDR3 residues: CASRLGSSGNSYEQYV. The CDR3 nucleotides read TGTGCAAGTCGCTTAGGTAGTAGCGGCAACTCCTACGAGCAGTACGTC.

The chain is built from TRBV5-1 and TRBJ1-1, with 7 bases aligning to TRBD1. With V trimmed by 4 bases and J by 8 bases, 17 bases remained unmatched. Germline assignment: CDR1 SGHRS and CDR2 YFSETQ. The CDR3 consists of 16 residues. CDR3 DNA: TGCGCCAGCAGCCGACAGGGAAGTAGTCGGTTCGTAGAAGCTTTCTTT. It specifies CASSRQGSSRFVEAFF.

This clone was seen a single time. V usage is TRBV29-1 and J usage is TRBJ1-1; TRBD1 aligns across 9 bases. This CDR3 is built from 14 residues. The germline V gene encodes CDR1 SQVTM and CDR2 ANQGSEA. The V and J ends lost 2 bases and 5 bases, in that order; junction bases with no gene match: 6. Here the CDR3 reads CSVELGQGWTEAFF. The CDR3 region has the DNA TGCAGCGTTGAACTGGGACAGGGCTGGACTGAAGCTTTCTTT.

CDR3 in amino acids: CASAPGYANTGELFF. CDR3 nucleotide sequence: TGTGCCAGCGCGCCCGGGTACGCGAACACCGGGGAGCTGTTTTTT. The gene calls are TRBV2 and TRBJ2-2; D not certain. V dropped 8 bases and J dropped 0 bases, with 13 bases sitting between them. Germline assignment: CDR1 SNHLY and CDR2 FYNNEI. CDR3 length equals 15 residues.

The J gene is TRBJ1-2, the V gene TRBV20-1; perhaps TRBD1 as D (5 bases). The CDR3 runs 11 residues. Looked up from germline, CDR1 is DFQATT and CDR2 is SNEGSKA (reference sequence). V was trimmed by 6 bases and J by 8 bases, leaving 13 bases between them. The CDR3 sequence: CSAGVGLGYTF. CDR3 in DNA: TGCAGTGCAGGGGTCGGGTTGGGCTACACCTTC.

This clone appeared a single time. The chain joins TRBV9 to TRBJ2-5; no definite D call. V dropped 0 bases and J dropped 4 bases, with 10 bases sitting between them. Germline CDR1 and CDR2: SGDLS and YYNGEE. The CDR3 loop spans 14 amino acids. The CDR3: CASSVDPKLETQYF. DNA for the CDR3: TGTGCCAGCAGCGTAGACCCAAAACTAGAGACCCAGTACTTC.